This T cell receptor beta chain came from a study of molecular identifiers for immune sequencing clone quantification. The study's findings and limits: Spiked Jurkat TCR RNA equivalent to one cell reportedly surfaced among some 1 million naive cells. Highly expanded clones may be undercounted when identical TCR molecules share barcodes.

Concerning this clonotype: The antigen is unknown.

CDR3 length equals 16 residues. The V gene's germline CDR1 is KGHDR and CDR2 SFDVKD. V lost 4 bases to trimming and J lost 6 bases; unmatched junction nucleotides: 5. Naive CD8 T cells were sorted, and the gate applied was CD8+CD4-CCR7+CD45RA+. In preparing bulk TCR libraries, previously described methods and listed TCR primers were used. MiXCR, run by TCRdb on the PCR reads, gives a single entry per CDR3 protein. The sample contains about half a million distinct CDR3 sequences, 25% of which appear only once. This receptor was taken from a human donor in good health. Some libraries in this study had Jurkat cell RNA spiked in. V and J are TRBV24-1 and TRBJ2-2; TRBD2 agrees at 12 bases. The sequenced material came from naive CD8+ T cells from blood, with Jurkat cell RNA spiked in. Subset meaning: FACS-sorted CD8+CD4-CCR7+CD45RA+ naive T cells. CDR3 sequence (DNA): TGTGCCACCAGTGAGCGACTAGCGGGAGTGCCCGGGGAGCTGTTTTTT. Encoded protein: CATSERLAGVPGELFF.